This TCR beta chain is from a study of shared clonotypes between healthy human individuals. This CDR3 spans 14 amino acids. Germline V gene lookup returns CDR1 SGHNT and CDR2 YYREEE (reference sequence). V dropped 2 bases and J dropped 5; count of bases not matched to a gene: 6. Genomic DNA per cell subset filled all wells of several immunoSEQ plates. Study processing details: As immunoSEQ supplied junction-only sequences (without quality scores), filtering differed. Some clones are missing from TCRdb's copy, which holds only in-frame ones; the method was immunoSEQ multiplex PCR. The V and J calls and clone size are taken from that table; D and trimming were inferred from the DNA. In the table there are roughly 1,100,000 clones, about 70% of which are singletons.

The chain uses TRBV5-4 and TRBJ2-7; TRBD1 matches at 8 bases. The sample was memory CD4+ T cells sorted from blood. Subset given: CD45RA-negative fraction. This TCR derives from a young man in good health. The chain's CDR3 is CASSLLDRVDEQYF. The CDR3 coding sequence is TGTGCCAGCAGCTTATTGGACAGGGTCGACGAGCAGTACTTC.